Below, one T cell receptor (beta chain) is given with its context. No antigen is known for it. This sample stems from a study of cytomegalovirus exposure and HLA in healthy donors. General observations from the study: According to a subsequent analysis, TCR clusters identified in the first cohort showed a tendency to co-occur across the 120 or so validation repertoires.

Data came from immunoSEQ multiplex PCR; TCRdb stores just in-frame clones and leaves some out. The repertoire holds some 270,000 clones, 70% to 90% seen once, with roughly 0.99% in the top ten. V was pared by 5 bases and J by 6 bases, with 9 bases of the junction left unmatched. The CDR3 covers 14 residues. The germline V gene encodes CDR1 PRHDT and CDR2 FYEKMQ (reference sequence). This receptor was taken from a woman between 18 and 29 years old in good health and CMV-seronegative. This rearrangement joins TRBV13 to TRBJ2-7; 8 bases are a match to TRBD2. The sample consisted of PBMCs. For the CDR3, the DNA is TGTGCCAGCAGCGGCGGGGGGAGGTCTTTCGAGCAGTACTTC. Protein product: CASSGGGRSFEQYF. Full variable domain (outside the CDR3, taken from reference TRBV13 and TRBJ2-7): AAGVIQSPRHLIKEKRETATLKCYPIPRHDTVYWYQQGPGQDPQFLISFYEKMQSDKGSIPDRFSAQQFSDYHSELNMSSLELGDSALYFCASSGGGRSFEQYFGPGTRLTVT.